One T cell receptor beta chain is described in this entry. This entry comes from a study of blood T cell repertoires in COVID-19. Across the study: Acute-phase and convalescent COVID-19 samples originated in the United States, Italy and Spain.

Original data processing: For nucleated cells, counts were estimated from reference gene primer amplification. Assay: immunoSEQ multiplex PCR; the TCRdb copy retains only in-frame clones and omits some. For V, J and clone size, that table is used; D and trimming come from the DNA. The data contain approximately 330,000 clones, about 87% of them singletons. CDR3 length: 18 residues. Germline-derived CDR1 and CDR2 are MDHEN and SYDVKM. The ends lost 6 bases at V and 6 bases at J; junction bases unmatched: 15. This receptor was obtained from a man younger than 40 with COVID-19, enrolled during active disease. The chain links TRBV28 to TRBJ2-1; 12 nucleotides match TRBD2. The sequenced sample was peripheral blood. In DNA form, the CDR3 reads TGTGCCAGCAGCCGGTTTGCCCTAGCGGGAGGGTTTGGCAATGAGCAGTTCTTC. It is translated as CASSRFALAGGFGNEQFF.